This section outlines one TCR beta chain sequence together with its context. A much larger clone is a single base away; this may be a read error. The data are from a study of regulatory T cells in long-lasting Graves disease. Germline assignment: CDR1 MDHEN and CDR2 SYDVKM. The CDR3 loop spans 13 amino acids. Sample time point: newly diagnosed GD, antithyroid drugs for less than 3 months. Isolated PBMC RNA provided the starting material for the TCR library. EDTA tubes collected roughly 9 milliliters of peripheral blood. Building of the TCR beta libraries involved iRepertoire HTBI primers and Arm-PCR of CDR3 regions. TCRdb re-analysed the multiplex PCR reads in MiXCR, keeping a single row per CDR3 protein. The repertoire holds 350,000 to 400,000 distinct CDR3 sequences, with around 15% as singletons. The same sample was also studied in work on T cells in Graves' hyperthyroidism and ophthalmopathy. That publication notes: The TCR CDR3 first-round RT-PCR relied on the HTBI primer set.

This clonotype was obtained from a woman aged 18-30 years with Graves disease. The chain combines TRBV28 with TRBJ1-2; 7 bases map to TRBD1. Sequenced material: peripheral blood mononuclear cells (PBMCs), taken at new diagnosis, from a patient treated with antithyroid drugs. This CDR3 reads CASRFRGPYGYAF. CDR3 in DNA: TGTGCCAGCAGATTTAGGGGGCCCTATGGCTACGCCTTC.